This record looks at one T cell receptor (beta chain) sequence and its context. Its antigen is unknown. The data were obtained in a study of T cell responses to AZD1222 COVID-19 vaccine. Study-wide findings and caveats: Spike-wide coverage was observed for vaccine-associated CD4 TCRs, with dominant responses at 160-218 and 743-854. The donor group comprised mostly white British people and more females; the analysis possibly underestimated clonal diversity.

Trimming at V came to 1 base and at J to 6 bases, leaving 3 bases not matched to a gene. From germline, CDR1 is KGHSH and CDR2 LQKENI. This CDR3 region has 14 residues. Measured with immunoSEQ multiplex PCR; TCRdb has only the in-frame clones, and not every one. Found here are 130,000 or so clones, just over 90% of them singletons; the top ten hold approximately 0.96%. The rearrangement uses TRBV18 and TRBJ2-7, with 10 bases aligning to TRBD1. Here the sequenced sample was peripheral blood, taken on day 0 of MenACWY control vaccination. This clonotype originated in an adult in good health. The CDR3 protein is CASSPRDRGTEQYF. The CDR3 region has the DNA TGTGCCAGCTCACCACGGGACAGGGGTACCGAGCAGTACTTC.